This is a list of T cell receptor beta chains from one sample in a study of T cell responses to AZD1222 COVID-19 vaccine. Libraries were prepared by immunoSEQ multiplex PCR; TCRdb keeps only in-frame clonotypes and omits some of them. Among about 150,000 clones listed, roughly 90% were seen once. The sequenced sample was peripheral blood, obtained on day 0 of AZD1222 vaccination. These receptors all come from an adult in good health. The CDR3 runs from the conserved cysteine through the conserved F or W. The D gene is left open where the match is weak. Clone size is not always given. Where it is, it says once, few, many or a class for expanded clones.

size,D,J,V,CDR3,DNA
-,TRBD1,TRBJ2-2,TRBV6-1,CASSEQNRGNTGELFF,TGTGCCAGCAGTGAACAGAACAGGGGGAACACCGGGGAGCTGTTTTTT
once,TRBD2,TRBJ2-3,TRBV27,CASSSKAGLAPDTQYF,TGTGCCAGCAGTTCAAAGGCGGGACTAGCTCCAGATACGCAGTATTTT
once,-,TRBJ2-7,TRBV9,CASSVASGASYEQYF,TGTGCCAGCAGCGTAGCTTCAGGGGCATCCTACGAGCAGTACTTC
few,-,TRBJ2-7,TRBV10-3,CAISQGAESYEQYF,TGTGCCATCAGCCAGGGTGCTGAGTCCTACGAGCAGTACTTC
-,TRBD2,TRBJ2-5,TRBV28,CASSPIAGLGVVETQYF,TGTGCCAGCTCTCCAATAGCGGGATTGGGGGTAGTAGAGACCCAGTACTTC
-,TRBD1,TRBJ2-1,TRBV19,CASRGTGVRNEQFF,TGTGCCAGTAGGGGGACAGGGGTTCGGAATGAGCAGTTCTTC
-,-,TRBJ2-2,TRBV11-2,CASRRGYRGNTGELFF,TGTGCCAGCAGGCGGGGGTACAGGGGGAACACCGGGGAGCTGTTTTTT
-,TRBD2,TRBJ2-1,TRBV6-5,CASRVAGDYNEQFF,TGTGCCAGCAGGGTAGCGGGAGACTACAATGAGCAGTTCTTC
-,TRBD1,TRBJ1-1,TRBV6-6,CASTGQDPTAAEAFF,TGTGCCAGCACCGGACAGGACCCCACCGCCGCTGAAGCTTTCTTT
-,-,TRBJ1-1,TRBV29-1,CSVEDSFRDTEAFF,TGCAGCGTTGAAGATTCCTTCAGGGACACTGAAGCTTTCTTT
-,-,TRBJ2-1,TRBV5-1,CASSFGLATGGEQFF,TGCGCCAGCAGCTTCGGCCTAGCAACAGGCGGTGAGCAGTTCTTC
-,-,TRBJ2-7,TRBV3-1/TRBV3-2,CASSFAGDGFEQYF,TGTGCCAGCAGCTTCGCAGGGGATGGGTTCGAGCAGTACTTC
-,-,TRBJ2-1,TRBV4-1,CASSQEGYNEQFF,TGCGCCAGCAGCCAAGAGGGGTACAATGAGCAGTTCTTC
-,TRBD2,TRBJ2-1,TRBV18,CASSPGVAGVNEQFF,TGTGCCAGCTCACCTGGGGTAGCGGGAGTTAATGAGCAGTTCTTC
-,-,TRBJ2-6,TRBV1,CTSSQEGDSGANVLTF,TGCACCAGCAGCCAAGAAGGCGACTCTGGGGCCAACGTCCTGACTTTC
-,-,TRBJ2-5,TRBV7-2,CASSLGPQETQYF,TGTGCCAGCAGCCTGGGACCTCAGGAGACCCAGTACTTC
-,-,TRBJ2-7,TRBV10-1,CASSEQNEQDLSYEQYF,TGCGCCAGCAGTGAGCAGAACGAACAGGACCTCTCCTACGAGCAGTACTTC
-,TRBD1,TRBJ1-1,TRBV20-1,CSASLGTGDLNTEAFF,TGCAGTGCTAGTTTAGGGACAGGGGACTTGAACACTGAAGCTTTCTTT
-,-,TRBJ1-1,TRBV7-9,CASSFSNTEAFF,TGTGCCAGCAGCTTTTCAAACACTGAAGCTTTCTTT
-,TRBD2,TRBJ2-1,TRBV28,CASSPLGLAGGSYNEQFF,TGTGCCAGCAGTCCCCTGGGGCTAGCGGGGGGCTCCTACAATGAGCAGTTCTTC
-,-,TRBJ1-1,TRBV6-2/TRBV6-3,CASSSGANTEAFF,TGTGCCAGCAGTTCGGGGGCGAACACTGAAGCTTTCTTT
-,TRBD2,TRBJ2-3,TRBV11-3,CASSSETSAQYF,TGTGCCAGCAGCTCCGAGACTAGCGCGCAGTATTTT
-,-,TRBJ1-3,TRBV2,CASSELGGGIGNTIYF,TGTGCCAGCAGTGAACTTGGGGGAGGGATTGGAAACACCATATATTTT
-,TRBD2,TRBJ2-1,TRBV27,CASRTSGRGEQFF,TGTGCCAGCAGGACTAGCGGGAGAGGTGAGCAGTTCTTC
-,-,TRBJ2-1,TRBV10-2,CASSWGAEQFF,TGCGCCAGCAGTTGGGGCGCGGAGCAGTTCTTC
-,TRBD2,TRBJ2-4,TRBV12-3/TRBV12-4,CASNSGSHIQYF,TGTGCCAGCAATAGCGGGAGCCACATTCAGTACTTC
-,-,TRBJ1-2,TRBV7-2,CASSFPGYGYTF,TGTGCCAGCAGCTTTCCCGGCTATGGCTACACCTTC
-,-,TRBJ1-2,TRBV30,CAWRGAGDVYTF,TGTGCCTGGAGGGGGGCAGGAGACGTCTACACCTTC
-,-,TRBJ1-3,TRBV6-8,CASSYKGCGNTIYF,TGTGCCAGCAGTTACAAGGGGTGTGGAAACACCATATATTTT
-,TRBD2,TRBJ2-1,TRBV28,CASSLAGGPREQFF,TGTGCCAGCAGTTTAGCGGGAGGGCCTAGGGAGCAGTTCTTC
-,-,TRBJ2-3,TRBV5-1,CASSLGQGYDTQYF,TGCGCCAGCAGCTTGGGGCAGGGTTACGATACGCAGTATTTT
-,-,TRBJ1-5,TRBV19,CASTSSGYSNQPQHF,TGTGCCAGTACCTCATCAGGTTATAGCAATCAGCCCCAGCATTTT
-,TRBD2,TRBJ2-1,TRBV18,CASSPLTGLAGGTQFF,TGTGCCAGCTCCCCTCTGACGGGACTAGCGGGAGGGACGCAGTTCTTC
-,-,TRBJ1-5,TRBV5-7,CASSLWGGSGWPQHF,TGTGCCAGCAGCTTGTGGGGTGGGTCGGGTTGGCCCCAGCATTTT
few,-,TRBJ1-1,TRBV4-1,CASSLRGEYANTEAFF,TGCGCCAGCAGCCTCAGAGGTGAATACGCGAACACTGAAGCTTTCTTT
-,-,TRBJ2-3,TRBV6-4,CASSDLPDTQYF,TGTGCCAGCAGTGACCTCCCAGATACGCAGTATTTT
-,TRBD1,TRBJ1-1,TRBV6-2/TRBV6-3,CASSPNLNRGHSTEAFF,TGTGCCAGCAGCCCAAACCTGAACAGGGGTCATTCCACTGAAGCTTTCTTT
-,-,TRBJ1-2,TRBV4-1,CASSQMKGNKDYGYTF,TGCGCCAGCAGCCAAATGAAAGGCAATAAAGACTATGGCTACACCTTC
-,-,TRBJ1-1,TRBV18,CASSPSMMNTEAFF,TGTGCCAGCTCACCATCGATGATGAACACTGAAGCTTTCTTT
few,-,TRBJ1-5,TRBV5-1,CASSPKGGNQPQHF,TGCGCCAGCAGCCCTAAGGGGGGCAATCAGCCCCAGCATTTT
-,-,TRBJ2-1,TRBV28,CASSLGGEQFF,TGTGCCAGCAGTCTCGGAGGTGAGCAGTTCTTC
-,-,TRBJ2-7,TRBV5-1,CASSSGPAYEQYF,TGCGCCAGCAGCTCCGGTCCAGCCTACGAGCAGTACTTC
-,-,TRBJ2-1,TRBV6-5,CASSRANSYNEQFF,TGTGCCAGCAGTCGGGCCAACTCCTACAATGAGCAGTTCTTC
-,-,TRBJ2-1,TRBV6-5,CASHQGNSYNEQFF,TGTGCCAGCCATCAGGGGAACTCCTACAATGAGCAGTTCTTC
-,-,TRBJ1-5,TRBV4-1,CASSQASDQGPQHF,TGCGCCAGCAGCCAAGCGTCGGACCAGGGACCCCAGCATTTT
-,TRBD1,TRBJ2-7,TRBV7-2,CASSRQGNYEQYF,TGTGCCAGCAGCAGACAGGGGAACTACGAGCAGTACTTC
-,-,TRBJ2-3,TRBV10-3,CAISERLAGTDTQYF,TGTGCCATCAGTGAGCGGCTAGCAGGCACAGATACGCAGTATTTT
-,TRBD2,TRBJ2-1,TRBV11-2,CASSRMTSGSLRFF,TGTGCCAGCAGCCGGATGACTAGCGGGAGTTTGCGGTTCTTC
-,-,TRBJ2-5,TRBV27,CASTGRVGETQYF,TGTGCCAGCACCGGACGGGTGGGGGAGACCCAGTACTTC
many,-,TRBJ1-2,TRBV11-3,CASSLQQGYGYTF,TGTGCCAGCAGCTTACAACAGGGCTATGGCTACACCTTC
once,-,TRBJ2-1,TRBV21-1,CASSKLTAAGGEQFF,TGTGCCAGCAGCAAGCTGACCGCTGCGGGGGGTGAGCAGTTCTTC
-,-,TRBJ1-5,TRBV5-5,CASSLQGKQPQHF,TGTGCCAGCAGCCTACAGGGAAAGCAGCCCCAGCATTTT
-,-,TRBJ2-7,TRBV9,CASSVDGDYEQYF,TGTGCCAGCAGCGTAGACGGGGACTACGAGCAGTACTTC
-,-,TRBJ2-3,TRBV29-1,CSARPGGDTQYF,TGCAGCGCCCGCCCCGGGGGCGATACGCAGTATTTT
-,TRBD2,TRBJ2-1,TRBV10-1,CASSGSSGSSYNEQFF,TGCGCCAGCAGTGGTTCTAGCGGGAGCTCCTACAATGAGCAGTTCTTC